This T cell receptor beta chain was profiled in a study of cytomegalovirus exposure and HLA in healthy donors. General observations from the study: Researchers had no immune exposure information except CMV serostatus available. In a later analysis, TCR beta V- and J-gene trimming was associated with a missense DCLRE1C variant. The authors listed 164 TCR beta chains as cytomegalovirus-associated. Sequencing probably produced one cluster of sequence variants that were highly shared.

PCR amplification relied on 60 Vbeta primers (plus 13 Jbeta primers). Here immunoSEQ multiplex PCR was the method, and the copy in TCRdb shows in-frame clones only, minus some. The table shows about 120,000 clones, with 77% occurring only once. A note on this clone: No antigen is known for it.

V dropped 2 bases and J dropped 4; count of bases not matched to a gene: 9. Germline V gene data show CDR1 as MDHEN and CDR2 as SYDVKM. The CDR3 consists of 16 residues. The source is a human donor in good health. This chain joins TRBV28 and TRBJ1-2; 8 positions match TRBD1. The sequenced sample consisted of PBMCs. The CDR3 bases are TGTGCCAGCAGTTTAACCGGGACAGGATTTTTCTATGGCTACACCTTC. This gives the protein CASSLTGTGFFYGYTF.